Listed here are 3 T cell receptor beta chains from one sample, sequenced in a study of cytomegalovirus exposure and HLA in healthy donors. PCR involved 60 Vbeta and 13 Jbeta primers. The method was immunoSEQ multiplex PCR; TCRdb's version includes in-frame clones alone and lacks a portion of them. The sample contains under 85,000 clones, around 79% of which appear only once. Sequencing was performed on PBMCs. The receptor source for this set is a man aged 35 to 55 in good health and CMV-seronegative.

Concerning this clone itself: Other DNA sequences from this sample encode an identical CDR3 as well. The chain combines TRBV18 with TRBJ2-6; D gene unclear. The length of the CDR3 is 14 residues. Per germline, CDR1 KGHSH and CDR2 LQKENI. Deletions cut 6 bases from V and 4 bases from J, with 10 bases between. CDR3 amino acids: CASSLSSGANVLTF. In DNA, the CDR3 is TGTGCCAGCTCTCTTAGTAGCGGGGCCAACGTCCTGACTTTC.

The chain combines TRBV29-1 with TRBJ2-5; tentative D call: TRBD2 (6 bases). Germline V CDR1 and CDR2: SQVTM, ANQGSEA. The CDR3 sequence is 13 residues long. Trimming took off 6 bases at V and 3 bases at J, with 14 bases between the two ends. The DNA of the CDR3 is TGCAGCGTATCCGGAGGGCGGGAAGAGACCCAGTACTTC. It yields the protein CSVSGGREETQYF.

The chain has TRBV2 and TRBJ2-3; the D gene is possibly TRBD2 (6 bases). Germline V gene sequence: CDR1 SNHLY, CDR2 FYNNEI. Trimming took 8 bases from V and 2 from J, leaving 14 bases between them. The CDR3 has 14 residues. The CDR3 protein is CASLVADNTDTQYF. CDR3 sequence (DNA): TGTGCCAGCCTGGTAGCGGATAACACAGATACGCAGTATTTT.